These T cell receptor beta chains were read from a single sample in a study of shared clonotypes between healthy human individuals. Method: immunoSEQ multiplex PCR; TCRdb's copy keeps in-frame clones and lacks some. The sample includes 2 million to 2.5 million clones, approximately 95% of them seen just once. Sequenced sample: naive CD4+ T cells sorted from blood. The source is a man aged 18 to 30 in good health. CDR3s include the opening cysteine and the closing phenylalanine or tryptophan. D genes are given only for firm matches. Part of the rows lack a size; the others show once, few, many or a class for expanded clones.

D gene: NA
J gene: TRBJ2-2
V gene: TRBV5-1
clone size: NA
CDR3 protein: CASMRGNTGELFF
CDR3 DNA: TGCGCCAGCATGAGGGGCAACACCGGGGAGCTGTTTTTT

D gene: TRBD2
J gene: TRBJ2-7
V gene: TRBV27
clone size: NA
CDR3 protein: CASSPRLAGYEQYF
CDR3 DNA: TGTGCCAGCAGTCCTCGCCTAGCGGGGTACGAGCAGTACTTC

D gene: TRBD1
J gene: TRBJ2-5
V gene: TRBV5-1
clone size: NA
CDR3 protein: CASSLVTGVAETQYF
CDR3 DNA: TGCGCCAGCAGCTTGGTGACAGGGGTTGCGGAGACCCAGTACTTC

D gene: TRBD1
J gene: TRBJ1-1
V gene: TRBV6-1
clone size: NA
CDR3 protein: CASRQDRVNTEAFF
CDR3 DNA: TGTGCCAGCAGGCAGGACAGGGTGAACACTGAAGCTTTCTTT

D gene: NA
J gene: TRBJ2-3
V gene: TRBV25-1
clone size: NA
CDR3 protein: CASRDGGPWTTQYF
CDR3 DNA: TGTGCCAGCAGGGATGGGGGACCCTGGACTACGCAGTATTTT

D gene: NA
J gene: TRBJ2-6
V gene: TRBV27
clone size: once
CDR3 protein: CASSRVTGANVLTF
CDR3 DNA: TGTGCCAGCAGCCGTGTAACTGGGGCCAACGTCCTGACTTTC

D gene: NA
J gene: TRBJ1-2
V gene: TRBV30
clone size: NA
CDR3 protein: CAWSVTGINYGYTF
CDR3 DNA: TGTGCCTGGAGTGTAACAGGGATTAACTATGGCTACACCTTC

D gene: TRBD2
J gene: TRBJ2-5
V gene: TRBV5-6
clone size: once
CDR3 protein: CASSSPGLAGGRSQETQYF
CDR3 DNA: TGTGCCAGCAGCTCCCCGGGACTAGCGGGAGGGCGCTCCCAAGAGACCCAGTACTTC

D gene: TRBD1
J gene: TRBJ1-2
V gene: TRBV28
clone size: NA
CDR3 protein: CASSLLGTVSNYGYTF
CDR3 DNA: TGTGCCAGCAGTTTGCTTGGGACAGTGTCTAACTATGGCTACACCTTC

D gene: NA
J gene: TRBJ2-3
V gene: TRBV5-1
clone size: NA
CDR3 protein: CASSIRDPLKVDTQYF
CDR3 DNA: TGCGCCAGCAGCATCCGGGACCCCCTGAAAGTAGATACGCAGTATTTT

D gene: NA
J gene: TRBJ1-4
V gene: TRBV6-1
clone size: NA
CDR3 protein: CASSEGGLDNEKLFF
CDR3 DNA: TGTGCCAGCAGTGAAGGGGGGCTCGATAATGAAAAACTGTTTTTT

D gene: TRBD1
J gene: TRBJ2-1
V gene: TRBV6-6
clone size: NA
CDR3 protein: CASSFARQGDNEQFF
CDR3 DNA: TGTGCCAGCAGTTTCGCTCGACAGGGCGACAATGAGCAGTTCTTC

D gene: NA
J gene: TRBJ1-6
V gene: TRBV4-3
clone size: NA
CDR3 protein: CASSQGFYNSPLHF
CDR3 DNA: TGCGCCAGCAGCCAAGGCTTCTATAATTCACCCCTCCACTTT

D gene: NA
J gene: TRBJ1-1
V gene: TRBV18
clone size: once
CDR3 protein: CASSPDGGTEAFF
CDR3 DNA: TGTGCCAGCTCACCAGATGGAGGGACTGAAGCTTTCTTT

D gene: NA
J gene: TRBJ2-5
V gene: TRBV7-9
clone size: once
CDR3 protein: CASSLGERQETQYF
CDR3 DNA: TGTGCCAGCAGCTTAGGAGAACGTCAAGAGACCCAGTACTTC

D gene: NA
J gene: TRBJ1-3
V gene: TRBV5-6
clone size: NA
CDR3 protein: CASRPRGGSSGNTIYF
CDR3 DNA: TGTGCCAGCAGGCCCCGTGGTGGGAGCTCTGGAAACACCATATATTTT

D gene: NA
J gene: TRBJ2-2
V gene: TRBV19
clone size: NA
CDR3 protein: CASTIDGASSGELFF
CDR3 DNA: TGTGCCAGTACCATAGATGGGGCGTCTTCCGGGGAGCTGTTTTTT

D gene: TRBD2
J gene: TRBJ2-1
V gene: TRBV11-3
clone size: NA
CDR3 protein: CASSQGLGMGNEQFF
CDR3 DNA: TGTGCCAGCAGCCAGGGACTAGGGATGGGCAATGAGCAGTTCTTC

D gene: NA
J gene: TRBJ1-1
V gene: TRBV18
clone size: NA
CDR3 protein: CASSRDTDGTEAFF
CDR3 DNA: TGTGCCAGCTCCCGGGACACGGATGGGACTGAAGCTTTCTTT

D gene: NA
J gene: TRBJ1-3
V gene: TRBV5-6
clone size: NA
CDR3 protein: CASSLDASSGNTIYF
CDR3 DNA: TGTGCCAGCAGCTTGGACGCCAGCTCTGGAAACACCATATATTTT

D gene: NA
J gene: TRBJ1-5
V gene: TRBV29-1
clone size: once
CDR3 protein: CSVGVGTFDQPQHF
CDR3 DNA: TGCAGCGTGGGGGTGGGGACATTTGATCAGCCCCAGCATTTT

D gene: TRBD1
J gene: TRBJ2-2
V gene: TRBV19
clone size: NA
CDR3 protein: CATDRGPYPGELFF
CDR3 DNA: TGTGCCACAGACAGGGGCCCCTATCCCGGGGAGCTGTTTTTT

D gene: NA
J gene: TRBJ2-5
V gene: TRBV30
clone size: NA
CDR3 protein: CAWSGGSGETQYF
CDR3 DNA: TGTGCCTGGAGTGGTGGGAGCGGGGAGACCCAGTACTTC

D gene: NA
J gene: TRBJ1-5
V gene: TRBV10-3
clone size: few
CDR3 protein: CAISESRINQPQHF
CDR3 DNA: TGTGCCATCAGTGAGAGTAGAATCAATCAGCCCCAGCATTTT

D gene: TRBD1
J gene: TRBJ1-6
V gene: TRBV30
clone size: NA
CDR3 protein: CAWIRGKGSPLHF
CDR3 DNA: TGTGCCTGGATCAGGGGGAAGGGGTCACCCCTCCACTTT

D gene: TRBD1
J gene: TRBJ2-1
V gene: TRBV5-1
clone size: NA
CDR3 protein: CASSPGQPSSYNEQFF
CDR3 DNA: TGCGCCAGCAGCCCGGGACAGCCGAGCTCCTACAATGAGCAGTTCTTC

D gene: NA
J gene: TRBJ1-5
V gene: TRBV7-8
clone size: NA
CDR3 protein: CASSLEAQAPQPQHF
CDR3 DNA: TGTGCCAGCAGCTTAGAGGCCCAGGCCCCCCAGCCCCAGCATTTT

D gene: TRBD1
J gene: TRBJ2-1
V gene: TRBV11-2
clone size: NA
CDR3 protein: CASSPGGTGGEYNEQFF
CDR3 DNA: TGTGCCAGCAGCCCGGGGGGGACAGGGGGCGAGTACAATGAGCAGTTCTTC

D gene: TRBD1
J gene: TRBJ2-7
V gene: TRBV6-1
clone size: NA
CDR3 protein: CASKWSADRSHEQYF
CDR3 DNA: TGTGCCAGCAAGTGGAGTGCGGACAGGTCCCACGAGCAGTACTTC

D gene: NA
J gene: TRBJ1-5
V gene: TRBV18
clone size: NA
CDR3 protein: CASSPGLEDQPQHF
CDR3 DNA: TGTGCCAGCTCACCAGGTTTGGAGGATCAGCCCCAGCATTTT

D gene: NA
J gene: TRBJ1-1
V gene: TRBV10-2
clone size: NA
CDR3 protein: CASKGRGNTEAFF
CDR3 DNA: TGCGCCAGCAAGGGCAGGGGGAACACTGAAGCTTTCTTT

D gene: NA
J gene: TRBJ1-5
V gene: TRBV30
clone size: NA
CDR3 protein: CAWSVSSSNQPQHF
CDR3 DNA: TGTGCCTGGAGTGTTTCCAGTAGCAATCAGCCCCAGCATTTT

D gene: NA
J gene: TRBJ2-6
V gene: TRBV6-5
clone size: NA
CDR3 protein: CASSRVISGANVLTF
CDR3 DNA: TGTGCCAGCAGCCGGGTGATCTCTGGGGCCAACGTCCTGACTTTC

D gene: TRBD2
J gene: TRBJ2-7
V gene: TRBV4-3
clone size: NA
CDR3 protein: CASSRSSGSIYEQYF
CDR3 DNA: TGCGCCAGCAGCCGCTCTAGCGGGAGTATTTACGAGCAGTACTTC

D gene: TRBD1
J gene: TRBJ2-7
V gene: TRBV6-6
clone size: NA
CDR3 protein: CASRNDRAEQYF
CDR3 DNA: TGTGCCAGCAGAAACGACAGGGCCGAGCAGTACTTC

D gene: TRBD2
J gene: TRBJ2-2
V gene: TRBV19
clone size: NA
CDR3 protein: CASRSLAGDTGELFF
CDR3 DNA: TGTGCCAGTAGATCCCTAGCGGGAGACACCGGGGAGCTGTTTTTT